Below are 2 T cell receptor beta chains sequenced from a single sample in a study of human T cells and chemical hapten exposure. Time point: patch test 2, 6 weeks after DPC sensitization. The sample's treatment: therapeutic diphenylcyclopropenone sensitization with weekly scalp DPC. TCRdb re-analysed the RACE reads in MiXCR, keeping a single row per CDR3 protein. The sample includes fewer than 150,000 distinct CDR3 sequences, around 11% seen only once; the top ten take 1.3% to 1.5%. This sample comprised whole blood, obtained in connection with sensitization to the hapten diphenylcyclopropenone (DPC). All receptors derive from a woman in her forties or fifties with alopecia areata. Some clones in this sample may be carry-over from other donors' samples.

The sample holds a few counts of this clonotype. The rearrangement joins TRBV29-1 to TRBJ2-1, with 10 bases identical to TRBD1. The V gene end was trimmed by 0 bases and the J gene end by 7 bases; junction bases not matched to a gene: 3. CDR1 and CDR2 (germline): SQVTM, ANQGSEA. The CDR3 sequence is 14 residues long. CDR3: CSVEDGGQGNEQFF. The CDR3 nucleotides are TGCAGCGTTGAAGATGGGGGACAGGGGAATGAGCAGTTCTTC.

The chain links TRBV20-1 to TRBJ2-7; 11 bases are a match to TRBD2. The CDR3 has 17 residues. The germline V gene encodes CDR1 DFQATT and CDR2 SNEGSKA (reference sequence). Trimming at V came to 1 base and at J to 0 bases, leaving 8 bases not matched to a gene. The DNA for the CDR3 is TGCAGTGCTAGAGCAACTAGCGGGAGTACTCTCTCCTACGAGCAGTACTTC. This codes for CSARATSGSTLSYEQYF.